The clone carrying this T cell receptor beta chain was detected ten times or more. The CDR3 loop spans 18 amino acids. Germline trimming cut 3 bases from V and 0 bases from J; bases unmatched to any gene: 7. Germline values: CDR1 MNHEY, CDR2 SMNVEV (reference sequence). The data were taken from a study of blood T cells in healthy people across ages. Next came a second PCR, run for roughly 6 to 11 cycles, which used a sample-barcoded 5' primer along with a J-beta primer mix. Each cDNA molecule was tagged by a template-switch adaptor with 12 random nucleotides. MiXCR, run by TCRdb on the 5' RACE reads, gives a single entry per CDR3 protein. This sample has fewer than 900,000 distinct CDR3 sequences; around 36% occur once, and the top ten carry over 10%.

The sample comprised blood. This receptor was obtained from a man aged 18 to 29 in good health. The chain has TRBV27 and TRBJ2-6; 8 positions match TRBD1. DNA of the CDR3: TGTGCCAGCAGTTTTGGTGGGACAGGTCTCTCTGGGGCCAACGTCCTGACTTTC. It is translated as CASSFGGTGLSGANVLTF.